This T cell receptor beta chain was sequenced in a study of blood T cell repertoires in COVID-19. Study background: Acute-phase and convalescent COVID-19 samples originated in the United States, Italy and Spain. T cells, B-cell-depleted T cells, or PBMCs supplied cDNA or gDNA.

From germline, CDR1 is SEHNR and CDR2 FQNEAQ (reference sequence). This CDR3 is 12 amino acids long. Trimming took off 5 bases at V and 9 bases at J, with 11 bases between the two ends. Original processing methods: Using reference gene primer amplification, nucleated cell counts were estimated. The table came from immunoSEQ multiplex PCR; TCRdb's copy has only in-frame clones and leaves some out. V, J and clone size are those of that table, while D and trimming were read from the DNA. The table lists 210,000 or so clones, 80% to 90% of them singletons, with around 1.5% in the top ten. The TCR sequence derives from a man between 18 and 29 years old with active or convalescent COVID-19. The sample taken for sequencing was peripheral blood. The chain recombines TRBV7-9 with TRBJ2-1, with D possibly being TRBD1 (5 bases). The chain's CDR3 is CASSPSGFEQFF. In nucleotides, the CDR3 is TGTGCCAGCAGCCCATCAGGGTTTGAGCAGTTCTTC. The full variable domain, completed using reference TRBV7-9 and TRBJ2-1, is DTGVSQNPRHKITKRGQNVTFRCDPISEHNRLYWYRQTLGQGPEFLTYFQNEAQLEKSRLLSDRFSAERPKGSFSTLEIQRTEQGDSAMYLCASSPSGFEQFFGPGTRLTVL.